This T cell receptor (beta chain) was sequenced during a study of neurological immune-mediated disorders. The CDR3 covers 15 residues. Germline lookup yields CDR1 SEHNR and CDR2 FQNEAQ (reference sequence). Trimming at V came to 4 bases and at J to 5 bases, leaving 9 bases not matched to a gene. From the 5' RACE reads, TCRdb called clonotypes with MiXCR, one entry per CDR3 protein. The table includes fewer than 45,000 distinct CDR3 sequences, 2% to 3% detected once. This clonotype came up many times. The J gene is TRBJ2-7, the V gene TRBV7-9; 9 positions agree with TRBD1. The sequencing input was PBMCs. The source of this sequence is a young man with multiple sclerosis. CDR3 DNA sequence: TGTGCCAGCAGCTCCCTAAGACAGGGGGTCAACGAGCAGTACTTC. The encoded protein is CASSSLRQGVNEQYF.